These 26 T cell receptor beta chains were all obtained from the same sample, sequenced in a study of blood T cell repertoires in COVID-19. Generated by immunoSEQ multiplex PCR, the TCRdb table keeps only in-frame clones and is missing some. The sample lists roughly 250,000 clones; more than 75% were seen once. Sequencing was performed on PBMCs or T cells enriched from blood (not recorded which). The source is a woman aged 50 to 60 who had recovered from COVID-19.

V usage is TRBV12-3 or TRBV12-4 and J usage is TRBJ1-2; 7 nucleotides align to TRBD1. This CDR3 has 13 amino acids. With V trimmed by 3 bases and J by 2 bases, 0 bases remained unmatched. CDR3 DNA sequence: TGTGCCAGCAGTTTGGACAGGAACTATGGCTACACCTTC. This gives the protein CASSLDRNYGYTF.

The chain carries TRBV4-3 and TRBJ1-2; a possible D gene is TRBD1 (5 bases). From germline, CDR1 is LGHNA and CDR2 YSLEER. V lost 0 bases to trimming and J lost 3 bases, with 14 bases between them. The CDR3 covers 16 residues. The CDR3 here is CASSQETKGRYYGYTF. The CDR3 DNA reads as TGCGCCAGCAGCCAAGAAACGAAGGGGAGGTACTATGGCTACACCTTC.

The rearrangement joins TRBV4-3 to TRBJ2-1; TRBD2 agrees at 13 bases. The CDR3 loop spans 17 amino acids. V was clipped by 2 bases and J by 7 bases; unmatched bases: 8. CDR1 and CDR2 (germline): LGHNA, YSLEER. The CDR3 sequence: CASSQRAGLAGVNEQFF. The CDR3 region has the DNA TGCGCCAGCAGCCAAAGAGCCGGACTAGCGGGGGTTAATGAGCAGTTCTTC.

V is TRBV7-9 and J is TRBJ2-3; 8 bases match TRBD2. The CDR3 runs 15 residues. V shed 1 base, J shed 6 bases, and the junction held 6 bases outside the gene matches. Germline V lookup: CDR1 SEHNR, CDR2 FQNEAQ (reference sequence). The CDR3 region has the DNA TGTGCCAGCAGCTTAGGCAGCGGGGGCCCGGATACGCAGTATTTT. Translation gives CASSLGSGGPDTQYF.

This chain links TRBV30 with TRBJ1-3, with D uncertain. The CDR3 runs to 15 residues. Trimming pared 0 bases from V and 2 bases from J, leaving 11 bases between. Germline assignment: CDR1 GTSNPN and CDR2 SVGIG (reference sequence). CDR3 sequence: CAWSVRRRTGNTIYF. Written as DNA, the CDR3 is TGTGCCTGGAGTGTACGAAGGAGGACTGGAAACACCATATATTTT.

The rearrangement joins TRBV18 to TRBJ2-2; 8 bases agree with TRBD2. Trimming at V came to 3 bases and at J to 0 bases, leaving 0 bases not matched to a gene. The germline V gene encodes CDR1 KGHSH and CDR2 LQKENI. The CDR3 is made up of 15 amino acids. CDR3 amino acids: CASSPGLANTGELFF. The CDR3 nucleotides are TGTGCCAGCTCACCGGGACTAGCGAACACCGGGGAGCTGTTTTTT.

This chain joins TRBV9 and TRBJ2-1, with D tentatively TRBD2 (7 bases). V was shortened by 3 bases and J by 8 bases, with 12 bases between the two germline ends. The length of the CDR3 is 13 residues. Germline V CDR1 and CDR2: SGDLS, YYNGEE. CDR3 nucleotide sequence: TGTGCCAGCAGCGAAGGGGGGGCCCATGAGCAGTTCTTC. It specifies CASSEGGAHEQFF.

This clone turned up a few times. The chain has TRBV10-2 and TRBJ1-6, with 7 bases that match TRBD1. Trimming cost V 5 bases and J 6 bases; bases outside gene matches: 10. The V gene's germline CDR1 is WSHSY and CDR2 SAAADI. The CDR3 loop spans 16 amino acids. DNA of the CDR3: TGCGCCAGCAGTTATAACGACAGGGCTCTTAATTCACCCCTCCACTTT. Its protein is CASSYNDRALNSPLHF.

The rearrangement links TRBV7-2 to TRBJ1-2; D uncertain. In germline, CDR1 is SGHTA, CDR2 FQGNSA. This CDR3 has 15 residues. Trimming pared 2 bases from V and 5 bases from J, leaving 15 bases between. CDR3 coding DNA: TGTGCCAGCAGCTTATATTTCCAACCAACTTATGGCTACACCTTC. It yields the protein CASSLYFQPTYGYTF.

The CDR3 nucleotides read TGTGCCAGCAAAGCCCCTAGCTCCTACAATGAGCAGTTCTTC. Protein product: CASKAPSSYNEQFF. The chain combines TRBV6-5 with TRBJ2-1; D unclear. Germline assignment: CDR1 MNHEY and CDR2 SVGAGI. This CDR3 contains 14 residues. Trimming removed 7 bases at V and 0 bases at J, with 10 bases between.

The V gene is TRBV5-1, the J gene TRBJ2-2; D gene unclear. Germline assignment: CDR1 SGHRS and CDR2 YFSETQ. This CDR3 is built from 16 residues. The V end lost 0 bases, the J end lost 1 base, and 10 bases lay between the germline ends. DNA for the CDR3: TGCGCCAGCAGCTTGGGGTCTACGCGGAACACCGGGGAGCTGTTTTTT. Encoded protein: CASSLGSTRNTGELFF.

The chain joins TRBV7-9 to TRBJ2-5; 9 bases fit TRBD2. This CDR3 has 15 amino acids. V was clipped by 6 bases and J by 1 base; unmatched bases: 6. Germline V lookup: CDR1 SEHNR, CDR2 FQNEAQ (reference sequence). In DNA, the CDR3 is TGTGCCAGCAGGCAGGCGGGAGGGGGCCAAGAGACCCAGTACTTC. Amino acids: CASRQAGGGQETQYF.

The genes are TRBV30 and TRBJ1-2; 10 bases are shared with TRBD1. V was clipped by 4 bases and J by 7 bases; unmatched bases: 3. CDR1 is GTSNPN and CDR2 is SVGIG in the germline V gene (reference sequence). The CDR3 extends over 12 amino acids. The CDR3 here is CAWTTGGRGYTF. The CDR3, as DNA: TGTGCCTGGACGACAGGGGGCCGTGGCTACACCTTC.

Concerning this clone: This specimen includes other DNA sequences encoding the same CDR3. The genes are TRBV2 and TRBJ2-5; 9 bases are a match to TRBD1. Looked up from germline, CDR1 is SNHLY and CDR2 is FYNNEI. With V trimmed by 6 bases and J by 5 bases, 16 bases remained unmatched. This CDR3 spans 17 amino acids. In nucleotides, the CDR3 is TGTGCCAGCAGCATTTTTCCGACAGGGGGTCTCGATGAGACCCAGTACTTC. Translation gives CASSIFPTGGLDETQYF.

The chain links TRBV19 to TRBJ2-4; a weak D match, TRBD2 (5 bases). The germline V gene has CDR1 LNHDA and CDR2 SQIVND (reference sequence). V lost 7 bases, J lost 0 bases, and 10 bases lay in between. This CDR3 has 14 residues. CDR3: CASKRPLAKNIQYF. The CDR3 DNA reads as TGTGCCAGTAAGCGGCCACTAGCCAAAAACATTCAGTACTTC.

This chain connects TRBV6-5 to TRBJ2-1; maybe TRBD2 (6 bases). The CDR3 length is 13 residues. V lost 6 bases and J lost 1, with 7 bases in between. Germline V gene lookup returns CDR1 MNHEY and CDR2 SVGAGI. The chain's CDR3 is CASRGGSYNEQFF. DNA for the CDR3: TGTGCCAGCAGGGGGGGTTCCTACAATGAGCAGTTCTTC.

The chain employs TRBV9 and TRBJ2-7; 8 bases line up with TRBD1. CDR1 is SGDLS and CDR2 is YYNGEE in the germline V gene. The CDR3 is 15 residues long. The V gene end was trimmed by 3 bases and the J gene end by 2 bases; junction bases not matched to a gene: 7. The CDR3 loop is CASSETGTGPYEQYF. DNA of the CDR3: TGTGCCAGCAGCGAGACCGGGACAGGTCCCTACGAGCAGTACTTC. Filled out from reference TRBV9 and TRBJ2-7, the complete variable domain reads DSGVTQTPKHLITATGQRVTLRCSPRSGDLSVYWYQQSLDQGLQFLIQYYNGEERAKGNILERFSAQQFPDLHSELNLSSLELGDSALYFCASSETGTGPYEQYFGPGTRLTVT.

The chain carries TRBV10-3 and TRBJ1-5; D remains ambiguous. Germline values: CDR1 ENHRY, CDR2 SYGVKD. The ends were cut back, 2 bases at V and 9 bases at J, with 8 bases in the middle. CDR3 length equals 12 residues. CDR3 region: CAISENAGPQHF. CDR3 nucleotides: TGTGCCATCAGTGAGAATGCCGGGCCCCAGCATTTT.

V is TRBV3-1 (or the pseudogene TRBV3-2) and J is TRBJ1-5, with 7 bases lining up with TRBD1. Germline CDR1 is LGHDT and CDR2 is YNNKEL (reference sequence). Trimming removed 7 bases from V and 6 bases from J; junction bases left unmatched: 9. The CDR3 is made up of 14 amino acids. CDR3 in amino acids: CASIETGLGQPQHF. Written as DNA, the CDR3 is TGTGCCAGCATCGAGACAGGGCTTGGTCAGCCCCAGCATTTT.

This chain uses TRBV5-1 with TRBJ2-1; D might be TRBD2 (5 bases). CDR3 length: 13 amino acids. CDR1 and CDR2 (germline): SGHRS, YFSETQ. CDR3 bases: TGCGCTTGCAGTAGGAGGTCCTACAATGAGCAGTTCTTC. Its translation: CACSRRSYNEQFF.

This chain uses TRBV18 with TRBJ1-3; no firm D call. The germline V gene has CDR1 KGHSH and CDR2 LQKENI. The CDR3 is made up of 15 amino acids. Trimming pared 3 bases from V and 0 bases from J, leaving 9 bases between. This CDR3 reads CASSPFQDSGNTIYF. In nucleotides, the CDR3 is TGTGCCAGCTCACCCTTCCAGGACTCTGGAAACACCATATATTTT.

The rearrangement joins TRBV4-1 to TRBJ1-2, with 9 bases fitting TRBD1. Germline V CDR1 and CDR2: MGHRA, YSYEKL. The CDR3 runs 14 residues. The junction had 2 bases not matched to a gene; V was cut back by 2 bases and J by 4 bases. The CDR3 DNA is TGCGCCAGCAGCCAAACAGGGGGCGCCTATGGCTACACCTTC. Encoded protein: CASSQTGGAYGYTF.

The gene calls are TRBV29-1 and TRBJ2-7, with 9 bases that match TRBD2. CDR1 is SQVTM, CDR2 ANQGSEA, per germline. CDR3 length: 17 amino acids. J was trimmed by 1 base and V by 7 bases; bases with no gene match: 17. The DNA for the CDR3 is TGCAGCGCCACCCCCGTGGGAGGTAGCGGGAGTTCCTACGAGCAGTACTTC. As protein: CSATPVGGSGSSYEQYF.

A single count supports this clone. This sample includes further DNA sequences coding for the same CDR3. The gene calls are TRBV28 and TRBJ1-5, with unresolved D. V lost 5 bases and J 2 bases, leaving 10 bases between the germline ends. The germline gives CDR1 MDHEN, CDR2 SYDVKM. This CDR3 is 14 amino acids long. The CDR3 coding sequence is TGTGCCAGCAGTCCCGGCGGGGGCAATCAGCCCCAGCATTTT. Protein: CASSPGGGNQPQHF.

The chain has TRBV7-8 and TRBJ1-5; no definite D call. Per germline, CDR1 SGHVS and CDR2 FQNEAQ. This CDR3 region has 15 residues. Trimming shortened V by 3 bases and J by 2 bases, and 11 bases separated the two germline ends. In DNA, the CDR3 is TGTGCCAGCAGCTTTGACGGGGTCGGCAATCAGCCCCAGCATTTT. As protein: CASSFDGVGNQPQHF.

The genes are TRBV6-5 and TRBJ1-2; 7 bases match TRBD1. This CDR3 has 15 amino acids. The V gene end was trimmed by 2 bases and the J gene end by 4 bases; junction bases not matched to a gene: 7. The germline gives CDR1 MNHEY, CDR2 SVGAGI. DNA for the CDR3: TGTGCCAGCAGTTACACGACAGGGAAGAGCTATGGCTACACCTTC. It is translated as CASSYTTGKSYGYTF.